Listed here is a single T cell receptor beta chain. As handled by the study authors: Using reference gene primer amplification, nucleated cell counts were estimated. Libraries were prepared by immunoSEQ multiplex PCR; TCRdb keeps only in-frame clonotypes and omits some of them. V and J calls and clone size are those listed in that table; D and trimming were worked out from the DNA. The sample consists of 50,000 or so clones, 80% to 90% of them appearing once. This sample was included in a study of blood T cell repertoires in COVID-19. Study information: The origin of the acute and convalescent COVID-19 samples was the United States, Italy and Spain. PBMCs, B-cell-depleted T cells, or T cells were the source of the cDNA or gDNA that made up the material.

With 3 bases removed from V and 7 bases from J, the gap between germline ends came to 9 bases. The CDR3 runs to 12 residues. Germline V gene sequence: CDR1 MDHEN, CDR2 SYDVKM. The sequence was obtained from a woman in her sixties with acute or convalescent COVID-19. Specimen: peripheral blood. The V call is TRBV28, the J call TRBJ1-2, with no clear D. The CDR3 DNA sequence: TGTGCCAGCAGTTTGCACCCGGGTGGCTACACCTTC. It is translated as CASSLHPGGYTF.